This T cell receptor (beta chain) was identified in a study of cytomegalovirus exposure and HLA in healthy donors. Study as a whole: As an earlier analysis found, some 180 million T cells yielded approximately 100 million unique TCR beta sequences.

The PCR contained 60 Vbeta and 13 Jbeta primers. The table came from immunoSEQ multiplex PCR; TCRdb's copy has only in-frame clones and leaves some out. The sample has over 75,000 clones, approximately 78% seen once; the top ten hold more than 0.6%. About this clone: Its antigen is still unknown.

Study findings and constraints: A later analysis linked 15,000 to 20,000 TCR beta sequences to HLA alleles at 0.05 false discovery rate.

The CDR3 length is 15 residues. The germline CDR1 and CDR2 sequences are SGHNT and YYREEE (reference sequence). The V and J ends lost 2 bases and 0 bases respectively, with 9 bases between them. The clonotype was recovered from a woman in her sixties or seventies in good health and CMV-seronegative. Sequencing was done on a sample of PBMCs. The V gene is TRBV5-4, the J gene TRBJ1-3; a weak D match, TRBD1 (5 bases). Here the CDR3 reads CASSLDSLSGNTIYF. CDR3 coding DNA: TGTGCCAGCAGCTTAGACAGCCTCTCTGGAAACACCATATATTTT.